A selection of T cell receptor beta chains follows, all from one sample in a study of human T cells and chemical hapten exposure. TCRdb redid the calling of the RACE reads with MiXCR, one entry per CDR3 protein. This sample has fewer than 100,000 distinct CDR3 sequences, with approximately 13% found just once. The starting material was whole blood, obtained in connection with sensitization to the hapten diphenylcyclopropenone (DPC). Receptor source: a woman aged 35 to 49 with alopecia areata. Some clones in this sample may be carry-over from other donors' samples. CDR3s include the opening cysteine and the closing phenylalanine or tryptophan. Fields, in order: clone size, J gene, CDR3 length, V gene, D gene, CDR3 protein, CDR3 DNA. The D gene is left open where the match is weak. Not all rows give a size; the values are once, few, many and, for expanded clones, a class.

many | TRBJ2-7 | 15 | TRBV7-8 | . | CASSFEWDGSYEQYF | TGTGCCAGCAGCTTTGAGTGGGACGGTTCCTACGAGCAGTACTTC
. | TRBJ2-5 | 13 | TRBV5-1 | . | CASSFPGEETQYF | TGCGCCAGCAGCTTCCCAGGGGAAGAGACCCAGTACTTC
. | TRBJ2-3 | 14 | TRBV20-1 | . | CSALKTGTTDTQYF | TGCAGTGCGCTCAAGACAGGAACCACAGATACGCAGTATTTT
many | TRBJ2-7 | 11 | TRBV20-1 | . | CSATHSYEQYF | TGCAGTGCTACCCATAGCTACGAGCAGTACTTC
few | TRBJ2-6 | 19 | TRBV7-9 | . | CASSLKTRAPLRGANVLTF | TGTGCCAGCAGCTTAAAAACTCGTGCCCCCCTGAGGGGGGCCAACGTCCTGACTTTC
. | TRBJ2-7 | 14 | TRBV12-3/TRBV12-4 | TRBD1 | CASGLDRAPYEQYF | TGTGCCAGCGGGCTTGACAGGGCCCCCTACGAGCAGTACTTC
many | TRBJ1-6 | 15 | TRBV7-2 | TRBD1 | CASSSPRTGVSPLHF | TGTGCCAGCAGCTCCCCCAGGACAGGGGTTTCACCCCTCCACTTT
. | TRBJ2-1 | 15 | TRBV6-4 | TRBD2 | CASSVGTNDYNEQFF | TGTGCCAGCAGCGTCGGGACTAATGACTACAATGAGCAGTTCTTC
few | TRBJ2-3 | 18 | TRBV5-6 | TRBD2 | CASSLSGGLISSTDTQYF | TGTGCCAGCAGCTTGTCGGGAGGGCTTATCTCTAGCACAGATACGCAGTATTTT
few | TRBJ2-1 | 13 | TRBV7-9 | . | CASSLIPRDEQFF | TGTGCCAGCAGCTTAATTCCCCGGGATGAGCAGTTCTTC
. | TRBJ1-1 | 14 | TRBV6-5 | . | CASSQDRPNTEAFF | TGTGCCAGCAGTCAGGACAGACCGAACACTGAAGCTTTCTTT
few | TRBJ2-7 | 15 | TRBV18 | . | CASSPPDSSSYEQYF | TGTGCCAGCTCACCACCCGACAGTTCCTCCTACGAGCAGTACTTC
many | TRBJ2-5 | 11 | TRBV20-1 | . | CSARGRDRAVF | TGCAGTGCTAGAGGTCGGGACCGCGCTGTCTTC
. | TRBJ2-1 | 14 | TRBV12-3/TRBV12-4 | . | CASSSQGSYNEQFF | TGTGCCAGCAGTTCACAGGGCTCCTACAATGAGCAGTTCTTC
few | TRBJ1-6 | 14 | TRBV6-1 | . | CASSESTDNSPLHF | TGTGCCAGCAGTGAATCAACAGATAATTCACCCCTCCACTTT
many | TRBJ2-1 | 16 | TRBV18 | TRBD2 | CASSPTSGGPYNEQFF | TGTGCCAGCTCACCAACCAGCGGGGGCCCCTACAATGAGCAGTTCTTC
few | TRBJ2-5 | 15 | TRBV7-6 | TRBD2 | CASTLLAGGGETQYF | TGTGCCAGCACCTTACTAGCGGGAGGAGGAGAGACCCAGTACTTC
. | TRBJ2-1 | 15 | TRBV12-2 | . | CASRPVGGSYNEQFF | TGTGCAAGTCGCCCCGTGGGGGGCTCCTACAATGAGCAGTTCTTC
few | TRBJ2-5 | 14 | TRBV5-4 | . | CASSPDSAGGTQYF | TGTGCCAGCAGCCCGGACAGCGCCGGTGGAACCCAGTACTTC
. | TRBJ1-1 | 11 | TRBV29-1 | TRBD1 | CSVKGQGGAFF | TGCAGCGTCAAGGGACAGGGTGGTGCTTTCTTT
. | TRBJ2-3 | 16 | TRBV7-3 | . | CASSLTGTTVEDTQYF | TGTGCCAGCAGCTTAACGGGAACAACGGTAGAAGATACGCAGTATTTT
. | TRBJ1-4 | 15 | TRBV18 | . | CASSPRAAFNEKLFF | TGTGCCAGCTCACCGAGGGCAGCGTTTAATGAAAAACTGTTTTTT
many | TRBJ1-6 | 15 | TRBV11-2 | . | CASRAPGTRNSPLHF | TGTGCCAGCAGGGCACCCGGGACAAGGAATTCACCCCTCCACTTT
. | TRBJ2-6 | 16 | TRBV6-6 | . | CASSYSGQDGANVLTF | TGTGCCAGCAGTTACTCGGGGCAGGACGGGGCCAACGTCCTGACTTTC
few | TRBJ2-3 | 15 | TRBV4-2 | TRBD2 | CASSRSREGTDTQYF | TGTGCCAGCAGCCGCTCCCGGGAGGGTACAGATACGCAGTATTTT
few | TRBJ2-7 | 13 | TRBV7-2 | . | CASSLQGFHEQYF | TGTGCCAGCAGCTTACAAGGCTTCCACGAGCAGTACTTC
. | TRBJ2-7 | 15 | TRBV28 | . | CATLGQSTGVREQYF | TGTGCCACCCTAGGTCAGAGTACGGGAGTCCGCGAGCAGTACTTC
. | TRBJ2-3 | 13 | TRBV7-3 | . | CASSLTNTDTQYF | TGTGCCAGCAGCTTAACAAACACAGATACGCAGTATTTT
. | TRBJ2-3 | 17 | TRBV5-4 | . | CASSLGAVAQSTDTQYF | TGTGCCAGCAGCTTGGGGGCGGTAGCCCAGAGCACAGATACGCAGTATTTT
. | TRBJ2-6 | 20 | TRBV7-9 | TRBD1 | CASSSFRDSPTSSGANVLTF | TGTGCCAGCAGCTCATTCCGGGACAGCCCAACAAGCTCTGGGGCCAACGTCCTGACTTTC
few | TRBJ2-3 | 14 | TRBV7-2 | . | CASSPQGRTDTQYF | TGTGCCAGCAGCCCCCAGGGCCGCACAGATACGCAGTATTTT
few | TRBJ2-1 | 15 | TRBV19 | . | CASTRGAGPNNEQFF | TGTGCCAGTACCCGGGGAGCGGGCCCCAACAATGAGCAGTTCTTC
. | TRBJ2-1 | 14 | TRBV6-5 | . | CASREGGAYNEQFF | TGTGCCAGCAGGGAAGGGGGGGCCTACAATGAGCAGTTCTTC
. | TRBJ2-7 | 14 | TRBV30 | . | CAWNRDLVSFEQYF | TGTGCCTGGAATAGGGACCTAGTATCGTTCGAGCAGTACTTC
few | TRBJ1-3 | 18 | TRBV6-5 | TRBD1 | CASSYSPPYRGPGNTIYF | TGTGCCAGCAGTTACTCGCCTCCGTACAGGGGCCCTGGAAACACCATATATTTT
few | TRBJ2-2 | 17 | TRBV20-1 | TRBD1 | CSATAIAGTGGTGELFF | TGCAGTGCTACCGCGATTGCCGGGACAGGGGGAACCGGGGAGCTGTTTTTT
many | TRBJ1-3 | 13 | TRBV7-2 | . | CASSLSGANTIYF | TGTGCCAGCAGCTTATCCGGGGCGAACACCATATATTTT
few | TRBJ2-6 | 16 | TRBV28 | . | CASSLGGPSGANVLTF | TGTGCCAGCAGTTTGGGGGGACCCTCTGGGGCCAACGTCCTGACTTTC
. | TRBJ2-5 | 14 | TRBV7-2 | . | CASSLSQAQETQYF | TGTGCCAGCAGCTTAAGTCAGGCCCAAGAGACCCAGTACTTC
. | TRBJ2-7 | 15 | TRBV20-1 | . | CSARDGGGTSYEQYF | TGCAGTGCTAGAGATGGAGGCGGGACCTCCTACGAGCAGTACTTC
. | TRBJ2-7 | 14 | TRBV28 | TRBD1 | CASTPVRQGNEQYF | TGTGCCAGCACCCCCGTTCGACAGGGGAACGAGCAGTACTTC
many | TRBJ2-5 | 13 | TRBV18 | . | CASSPTTSETQYF | TGTGCCAGCTCACCGACTACGAGCGAGACCCAGTACTTC
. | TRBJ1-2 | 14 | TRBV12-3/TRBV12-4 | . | CASSPRTNPYGYTF | TGTGCCAGCAGTCCTAGGACAAACCCCTATGGCTACACCTTC
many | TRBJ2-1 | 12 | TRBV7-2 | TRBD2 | CASRPAGVEQFF | TGTGCCAGCAGGCCAGCGGGAGTTGAGCAGTTCTTC